This T cell receptor beta chain appears in the sequencing data of a study of cytomegalovirus exposure and HLA in healthy donors. The primer mix had 60 Vbeta and 13 Jbeta primers. TCRdb's copy holds only in-frame clones and misses some; the assay was immunoSEQ multiplex PCR. The sample gives around 100,000 clones, 65% to 85% of which show up once; approximately 4% is in the top ten. V lost 6 bases and J 2 bases, leaving 14 bases between the germline ends. CDR1 SGHAT and CDR2 FQNNGV come from the germline V gene. The CDR3 is made up of 15 amino acids. The sequence derives from a man in his fifties in good health and CMV-seropositive. The sequencing sample was made of PBMCs. V is TRBV11-2 and J is TRBJ2-1; D is perhaps TRBD2 (6 bases). CDR3: CASRDAGLPYNEQFF. The CDR3 bases are TGTGCCAGCAGAGACGCGGGGTTACCCTACAATGAGCAGTTCTTC. Supplemented by reference TRBV11-2 and TRBJ2-1, the full variable domain reads EAGVAQSPRYKIIEKRQSVAFWCNPISGHATLYWYQQILGQGPKLLIQFQNNGVVDDSQLPKDRFSAERLKGVDSTLKIQPAKLEDSAVYLCASRDAGLPYNEQFFGPGTRLTVL.